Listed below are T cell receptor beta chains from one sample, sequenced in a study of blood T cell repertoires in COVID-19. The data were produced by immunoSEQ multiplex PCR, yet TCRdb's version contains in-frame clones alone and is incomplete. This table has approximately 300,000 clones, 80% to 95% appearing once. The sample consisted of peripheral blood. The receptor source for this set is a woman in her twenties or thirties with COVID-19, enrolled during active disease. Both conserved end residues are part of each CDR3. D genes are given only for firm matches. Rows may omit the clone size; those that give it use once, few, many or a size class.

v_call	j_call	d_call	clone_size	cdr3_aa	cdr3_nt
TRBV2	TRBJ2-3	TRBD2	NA	CASSAGLAGVGDTQYF	TGTGCCAGCAGTGCGGGCCTAGCGGGAGTGGGAGATACGCAGTATTTT
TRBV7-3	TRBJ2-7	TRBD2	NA	CASRGTSGFYEQYF	TGTGCCAGCAGGGGGACTAGCGGATTCTACGAGCAGTACTTC
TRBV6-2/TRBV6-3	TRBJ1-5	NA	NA	CASSSSLYSNQPQHF	TGTGCCAGCAGTTCTAGTCTCTATAGCAATCAGCCCCAGCATTTT
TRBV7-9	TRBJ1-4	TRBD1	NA	CASSPGGAGEKLFF	TGTGCCAGCAGCCCAGGGGGCGCAGGTGAAAAACTGTTTTTT
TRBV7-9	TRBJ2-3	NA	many	CASSLEGSTDTQYF	TGTGCCAGCAGCTTAGAGGGGAGCACAGATACGCAGTATTTT
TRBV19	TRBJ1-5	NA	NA	CASSSLRRGRLINQPQHF	TGTGCCAGTAGTTCGCTAAGGCGGGGGCGACTGATCAATCAGCCCCAGCATTTT
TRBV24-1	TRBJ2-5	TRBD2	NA	CATSPGGVETQYF	TGTGCCACCAGTCCGGGGGGGGTGGAGACCCAGTACTTC
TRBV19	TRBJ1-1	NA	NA	CASSRWTDKVEAFF	TGTGCCAGTAGTAGATGGACGGACAAGGTTGAAGCTTTCTTT
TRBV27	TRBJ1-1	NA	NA	CASSLHRVNTEAFF	TGTGCCAGCAGTTTGCACAGAGTGAACACTGAAGCTTTCTTT
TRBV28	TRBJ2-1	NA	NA	CASSLTGNRWNEQFF	TGTGCCAGCAGTTTAACAGGGAATAGGTGGAATGAGCAGTTCTTC
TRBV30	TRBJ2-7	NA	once	CAWRQSTYEQYF	TGTGCCTGGAGACAGAGCACCTACGAGCAGTACTTC
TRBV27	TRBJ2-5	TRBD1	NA	CASSPDRGRRETQYF	TGTGCCAGCAGTCCCGACAGGGGGCGGCGGGAGACCCAGTACTTC
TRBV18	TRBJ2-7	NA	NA	CASSPSSDSAYEQYF	TGTGCCAGCTCACCAAGTTCGGACTCGGCCTACGAGCAGTACTTC
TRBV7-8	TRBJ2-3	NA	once	CASSLVAGRDTQYF	TGTGCCAGCAGCTTAGTTGCAGGCCGAGATACGCAGTATTTT
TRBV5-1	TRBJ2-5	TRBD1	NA	CASSSGTGPYQETQYF	TGCGCCAGCAGCTCTGGGACAGGCCCTTACCAAGAGACCCAGTACTTC
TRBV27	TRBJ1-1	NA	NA	CASSFLTGEAFF	TGTGCCAGCAGTTTTTTAACAGGTGAAGCTTTCTTT
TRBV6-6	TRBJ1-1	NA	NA	CASRPTGSYTEAFF	TGTGCCAGCAGACCTACAGGGTCGTACACTGAAGCTTTCTTT
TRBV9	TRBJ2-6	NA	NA	CASSVAGQSSGANVLTF	TGTGCCAGCAGCGTAGCAGGCCAGAGCTCTGGGGCCAACGTCCTGACTTTC
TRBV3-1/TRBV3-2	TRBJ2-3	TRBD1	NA	CASSRLGQGRSDTQYF	TGTGCCAGCAGCCGTCTGGGACAGGGGCGGTCAGATACGCAGTATTTT
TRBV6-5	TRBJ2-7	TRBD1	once	CASSYGTGPYEQYF	TGTGCCAGCAGTTACGGGACAGGCCCCTACGAGCAGTACTTC
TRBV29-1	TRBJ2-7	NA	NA	CSVEEPGTYEQYF	TGCAGCGTTGAAGAACCAGGGACCTACGAGCAGTACTTC
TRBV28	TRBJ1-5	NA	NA	CASRPTGMGNQPQHF	TGTGCCAGCAGACCCACAGGGATGGGCAATCAGCCCCAGCATTTT
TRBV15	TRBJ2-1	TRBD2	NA	CATSWTSRYNEQFF	TGTGCCACCAGCTGGACTAGCAGATACAATGAGCAGTTCTTC